This note documents a single TCR beta chain sequence. With 4 bases removed from V and 0 bases from J, the gap between germline ends came to 9 bases. Germline V gene data show CDR1 as LGHDT and CDR2 as YNNKEL (reference sequence). CDR3 size: 14 residues. This entry comes from a study of blood T cell repertoires in COVID-19. Recruitment covered 20 to 25 US areas and drew participants whose ages spanned about 18 to 100 years. Assay used: immunoSEQ multiplex PCR; TCRdb lists only in-frame clones, some missing. The sample has 300,000 to 450,000 clones, 75% to 90% seen once. This receptor was identified in a man aged 18 to 35 who had recovered from COVID-19. Sequenced sample: PBMCs or T cells enriched from blood (not recorded which). The chain is built from TRBV3-1 (or the pseudogene TRBV3-2) and TRBJ2-5; a weak D match, TRBD2 (5 bases). The CDR3 region has the DNA TGTGCCAGCAGCCTCGGACTGAACCAAGAGACCCAGTACTTC. This codes for CASSLGLNQETQYF.